These T cell receptor beta chains were read from a single sample in a study of regulatory T cells in long-lasting Graves disease. A single record per CDR3 protein comes from TCRdb applying MiXCR to the multiplex PCR reads. Found here are some 560,000 distinct CDR3 sequences, around 15% of them singletons; the top ten hold approximately 25%. These data were likewise used in another study, on T cells in Graves' hyperthyroidism and ophthalmopathy.

The sequenced sample was peripheral blood mononuclear cells (PBMCs), obtained at new diagnosis, from a patient treated with antithyroid drugs. These receptor sequences come from a woman aged 35 to 60 with Graves disease. CDR3s include the opening cysteine and the closing phenylalanine or tryptophan. The D gene is left open where the match is weak. The size entry is marked missing in some rows and otherwise reads once, few, many or a size class.

d_call: -; clone_size: -; v_call: TRBV18; j_call: TRBJ2-7; cdr3_nt: TGTGCCAGCTCCCCGCGTCCCGCCGATCTCGGGCACGAGCAGTACTTC; cdr3_aa: CASSPRPADLGHEQYF
d_call: -; clone_size: -; v_call: TRBV7-9; j_call: TRBJ1-4; cdr3_nt: TGTGCCAGCAGCTACTCGGGAGGCCCCAATGAAAAACTGTTTTTT; cdr3_aa: CASSYSGGPNEKLFF
d_call: -; clone_size: -; v_call: TRBV7-9; j_call: TRBJ1-1; cdr3_nt: TGTGCCAGCAGCTTAGAAGACACTACGGCTTTCTTT; cdr3_aa: CASSLEDTTAFF
d_call: -; clone_size: few; v_call: TRBV3-1; j_call: TRBJ2-5; cdr3_nt: TGTGCCAGCAGCCAAGCCGCACTAGGATGGGAAGAGACCCAGTACTTC; cdr3_aa: CASSQAALGWEETQYF
d_call: -; clone_size: -; v_call: TRBV6-1; j_call: TRBJ2-4; cdr3_nt: TGTGCCAGCAGGGGGTGGGGAGCCAAAAACATTCAGTACTTC; cdr3_aa: CASRGWGAKNIQYF
d_call: -; clone_size: -; v_call: TRBV10-3; j_call: TRBJ2-6; cdr3_nt: TGTGCCATCAGTGCCGGCTTTGGGGCCAACGTCCTGACTTTC; cdr3_aa: CAISAGFGANVLTF
d_call: -; clone_size: few; v_call: TRBV6-2/TRBV6-3; j_call: TRBJ1-3; cdr3_nt: TGTGCCAGCAGTTACAACAGATACTCTGGAAACACCATATATTTT; cdr3_aa: CASSYNRYSGNTIYF
d_call: -; clone_size: -; v_call: TRBV19; j_call: TRBJ1-6; cdr3_nt: TGTGCCAGTAGTAGCCGGGGGGATAGTAATTCACCCCTCCACTTT; cdr3_aa: CASSSRGDSNSPLHF
d_call: -; clone_size: many; v_call: TRBV6-9; j_call: TRBJ2-7; cdr3_nt: TGTGCCAGCAGTTACTTGGGTTTCCGAGCCTACGAGCAGTACTTC; cdr3_aa: CASSYLGFRAYEQYF
d_call: -; clone_size: many; v_call: TRBV20-1; j_call: TRBJ1-1; cdr3_nt: TGCAGTGCTAGTAGGCAGGGCGACACTGAAGCTTTCTTT; cdr3_aa: CSASRQGDTEAFF
d_call: -; clone_size: many; v_call: TRBV7-2; j_call: TRBJ1-5; cdr3_nt: TGTGCCAGCAGCTTAGATGGTACAGTCGGTCAGCCCCAGCATTTT; cdr3_aa: CASSLDGTVGQPQHF
d_call: -; clone_size: -; v_call: TRBV6-2/TRBV6-3; j_call: TRBJ2-4; cdr3_nt: TGTGCCAGCAGTTACAGCTCGAGTGCCATTCAGTACTTC; cdr3_aa: CASSYSSSAIQYF
d_call: -; clone_size: many; v_call: TRBV3-1; j_call: TRBJ2-1; cdr3_nt: TGTGCCAGCAGCTGGGTCGGGTCCACCTACAATGAGCAGTTCTTC; cdr3_aa: CASSWVGSTYNEQFF
d_call: -; clone_size: -; v_call: TRBV19; j_call: TRBJ1-1; cdr3_nt: TGTGCCAGTAATCAGGGAAGGTACACTGAAGCTTTCTTT; cdr3_aa: CASNQGRYTEAFF
d_call: -; clone_size: -; v_call: TRBV20-1; j_call: TRBJ1-5; cdr3_nt: TGCAGTGCTAGAGATCAGTCTTATAGCAATCAGCCCCAGCATTTT; cdr3_aa: CSARDQSYSNQPQHF
d_call: -; clone_size: -; v_call: TRBV3-1; j_call: TRBJ1-6; cdr3_nt: TGTGCCAGCAGCCAAGGACAGACGCGGAATTCACCCCTCCACTTT; cdr3_aa: CASSQGQTRNSPLHF
d_call: -; clone_size: many; v_call: TRBV12-3/TRBV12-4; j_call: TRBJ1-4; cdr3_nt: TGTGCCAGCGGACTTGGGGGGGCGTATGAAAAACTGTTTTTT; cdr3_aa: CASGLGGAYEKLFF
d_call: TRBD1; clone_size: many; v_call: TRBV6-1; j_call: TRBJ1-5; cdr3_nt: TGTGCCAGCCAGGGACAGAAATATCAGCCCCAGCATTTT; cdr3_aa: CASQGQKYQPQHF
d_call: -; clone_size: few; v_call: TRBV24-1; j_call: TRBJ2-5; cdr3_nt: TGTGCCACCAGTGGGGCAGGGAGAGGGACCCAGTACTTC; cdr3_aa: CATSGAGRGTQYF
d_call: -; clone_size: many; v_call: TRBV28; j_call: TRBJ1-5; cdr3_nt: TGTGCCAGCAGTCGCCTACACGGATCACTTCAGCCCCAGCATTTT; cdr3_aa: CASSRLHGSLQPQHF
d_call: -; clone_size: few; v_call: TRBV18; j_call: TRBJ1-2; cdr3_nt: TGTGCCAGCTCACCACAGGCGACACCGTCACATGATGGCTACACCTTC; cdr3_aa: CASSPQATPSHDGYTF
d_call: TRBD1; clone_size: -; v_call: TRBV5-5; j_call: TRBJ2-7; cdr3_nt: TGTGCCAGCAGTCCTCTCGGACAGGGGGCAAAAGAGCAGTACTTC; cdr3_aa: CASSPLGQGAKEQYF
d_call: TRBD1; clone_size: few; v_call: TRBV6-5; j_call: TRBJ1-1; cdr3_nt: TGTGCCAGCAGTTCACTTTCCGGGACAGGGAATGCTTTCTTT; cdr3_aa: CASSSLSGTGNAFF
d_call: -; clone_size: many; v_call: TRBV3-1; j_call: TRBJ1-1; cdr3_nt: TGTGCCAGCAGCCGAGCAGAGGGCACTGAAGCTTTCTTT; cdr3_aa: CASSRAEGTEAFF
d_call: -; clone_size: once; v_call: TRBV7-9; j_call: TRBJ1-3; cdr3_nt: TGTGCCAGCAGCCGTCCCCAGGGGACCTCTGGAAACACCATATATTTT; cdr3_aa: CASSRPQGTSGNTIYF
d_call: -; clone_size: -; v_call: TRBV30; j_call: TRBJ1-1; cdr3_nt: TGTGCCTGGAGTATATCCCTACCGGCTTTCTTT; cdr3_aa: CAWSISLPAFF
d_call: TRBD2; clone_size: -; v_call: TRBV7-2; j_call: TRBJ2-3; cdr3_nt: TGTGCCAGCAGCCAGGAGGCAGGGAAAGCGGGGGGAAGCACAGATACGCAGTATTTT; cdr3_aa: CASSQEAGKAGGSTDTQYF
d_call: -; clone_size: -; v_call: TRBV29-1; j_call: TRBJ2-5; cdr3_nt: TGCAGTAGTCCTGGACCCTCCCAAGAGACCCAGTACTTC; cdr3_aa: CSSPGPSQETQYF
d_call: -; clone_size: few; v_call: TRBV19; j_call: TRBJ2-1; cdr3_nt: TGTGCCAGTAGTATGGGCAGGGTTAGATACAATGAGCAGTTCTTC; cdr3_aa: CASSMGRVRYNEQFF
d_call: -; clone_size: many; v_call: TRBV2; j_call: TRBJ1-2; cdr3_nt: TGTGCCAGCACGAGGGAGGTGGGCTACACCTTC; cdr3_aa: CASTREVGYTF
d_call: -; clone_size: many; v_call: TRBV2; j_call: TRBJ1-5; cdr3_nt: TGTGCCAGTACAGGTTATAGCAATCAGCCCCAGCATTTT; cdr3_aa: CASTGYSNQPQHF
d_call: -; clone_size: -; v_call: TRBV19; j_call: TRBJ1-4; cdr3_nt: TGTGCCAGTAGTACTACATCAGGGGCGAGTGAAAAACTGTTTTTT; cdr3_aa: CASSTTSGASEKLFF